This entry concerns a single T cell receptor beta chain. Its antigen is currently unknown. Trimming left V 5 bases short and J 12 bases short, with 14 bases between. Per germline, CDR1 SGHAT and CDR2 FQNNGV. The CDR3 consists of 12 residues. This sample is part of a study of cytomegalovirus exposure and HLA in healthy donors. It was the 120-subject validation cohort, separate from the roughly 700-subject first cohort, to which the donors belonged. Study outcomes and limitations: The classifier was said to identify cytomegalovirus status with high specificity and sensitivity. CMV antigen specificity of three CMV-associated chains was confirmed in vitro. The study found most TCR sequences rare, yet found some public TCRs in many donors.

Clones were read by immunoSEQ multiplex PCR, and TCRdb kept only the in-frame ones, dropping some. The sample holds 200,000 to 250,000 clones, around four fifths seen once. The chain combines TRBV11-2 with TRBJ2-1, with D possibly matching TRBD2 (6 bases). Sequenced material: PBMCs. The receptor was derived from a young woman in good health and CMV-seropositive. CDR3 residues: CASSGGMWRQFF. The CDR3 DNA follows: TGTGCCAGCAGCGGAGGGATGTGGAGGCAGTTCTTC.